This T cell receptor beta chain was captured in a study of blood T cells in healthy people across ages. Germline V gene lookup returns CDR1 KGHSH and CDR2 LQKENI. V was cut by 2 bases and J by 0 bases, with 14 bases left in between. The CDR3 is made up of 17 amino acids. Study-wide results and caveats: A conclusive naive versus antigen-experienced comparison was prevented by the unsorted PBMCs.

For the second PCR, which ran for about 7 to 11 cycles, a sample-barcoded 5' primer and a J-beta primer mix were used. MiXCR was run by TCRdb on the 5' RACE reads, yielding one entry per CDR3 protein. The sample includes roughly 680,000 distinct CDR3 sequences, 52% of them seen just once. Of note for this clonotype: Its antigen is currently unknown.

The sequenced sample consisted of blood. This TCR was sampled from a woman older than 75 in good health. V is TRBV18 and J is TRBJ1-5; D is unclear. The CDR3, as DNA: TGTGCCAGCTCACCAATTGATCTTGTAAATAGCAATCAGCCCCAGCATTTT. It translates to CASSPIDLVNSNQPQHF.